This TCR beta chain was found in a study of T cells in Graves' hyperthyroidism and ophthalmopathy. Study context: Specimen type is peripheral blood, collected at initial diagnosis prior to any treatment.

Patients were excluded because of uncontrolled infection, other autoimmune disease, pregnancy or lactation. RNA transcripts yielded amplified TCR beta CDR3 regions. The HTBI primer set drove a first-round RT-PCR of the TCR CDR3. TCRdb re-analysed the multiplex PCR reads in MiXCR, keeping a single row per CDR3 protein. The sample holds over 550,000 distinct CDR3 sequences, 15% to 20% seen once. This clonotype was seen repeatedly, ten times or more. CDR3 length equals 16 residues. Trimming took off 0 bases at V and 4 bases at J, with 15 bases between the two ends. Germline V lookup: CDR1 LGHDT, CDR2 YNNKEL (reference sequence).

The sequence derives from a woman aged 18-29 years with Graves' hyperthyroidism. Input material: blood. J is TRBJ1-2 and V is TRBV3-1; TRBD1 is a possible D gene (5 bases). The CDR3 here is CASSQEGTYSVYGYTF. The DNA of the CDR3 is TGTGCCAGCAGCCAAGAGGGGACGTACAGTGTCTATGGCTACACCTTC.